This is a list of T cell receptor beta chains from one sample in a study of cytomegalovirus exposure and HLA in healthy donors. Some clones are missing from TCRdb's copy, which holds only in-frame ones; the method was immunoSEQ multiplex PCR. The data contain 150,000 to 200,000 clones, over 60% of them seen just once; the ten biggest clones take up about 0.93%. The sequencing sample was made of PBMCs. The receptor set was obtained from a woman between 50 and 59 years old in good health and CMV-seropositive. Each CDR3 is given with its conserved first and last residue. Each record gives: clone size, J gene, V gene, D gene, CDR3 protein, CDR3 DNA. D genes are given only for firm matches. Size tells how often a clone was seen (once, few, many) or the class of an expanded clone, and some rows leave it out.

clone size: few; J gene: TRBJ2-3; V gene: TRBV5-6; D gene: NA; CDR3 protein: CASSLGLTGRADTQYF; CDR3 DNA: TGTGCCAGCAGCTTGGGTCTAACAGGGCGGGCAGATACGCAGTATTTT
clone size: once; J gene: TRBJ2-7; V gene: TRBV6-1; D gene: TRBD1; CDR3 protein: CASSRTGTYEQYF; CDR3 DNA: TGTGCCAGCAGTCGGACAGGGACCTACGAGCAGTACTTC
clone size: NA; J gene: TRBJ2-7; V gene: TRBV7-2; D gene: NA; CDR3 protein: CASRYNRVLPYEQYF; CDR3 DNA: TGTGCCAGCAGGTATAACAGGGTACTCCCCTACGAGCAGTACTTC
clone size: NA; J gene: TRBJ2-1; V gene: TRBV6-6; D gene: TRBD2; CDR3 protein: CASSSSGGTYNEQFF; CDR3 DNA: TGTGCCAGCAGTTCCAGCGGGGGTACCTACAATGAGCAGTTCTTC
clone size: few; J gene: TRBJ1-5; V gene: TRBV6-1; D gene: NA; CDR3 protein: CASGLNQPQHF; CDR3 DNA: TGTGCCTCAGGGCTCAATCAGCCCCAGCATTTT
clone size: NA; J gene: TRBJ2-3; V gene: TRBV29-1; D gene: TRBD2; CDR3 protein: CSVGLAGGPTDTQYF; CDR3 DNA: TGCAGCGTAGGATTAGCGGGGGGGCCGACAGATACGCAGTATTTT
clone size: NA; J gene: TRBJ1-3; V gene: TRBV5-4; D gene: NA; CDR3 protein: CASSLLEEGSGNTIYF; CDR3 DNA: TGTGCCAGCAGCTTGCTCGAGGAGGGCTCTGGAAACACCATATATTTT
clone size: NA; J gene: TRBJ2-3; V gene: TRBV7-8; D gene: TRBD2; CDR3 protein: CASSLMREGRTDTQYF; CDR3 DNA: TGTGCCAGCAGCTTAATGCGGGAGGGTCGCACAGATACGCAGTATTTT
clone size: NA; J gene: TRBJ2-7; V gene: TRBV19; D gene: NA; CDR3 protein: CASSTPGYEQYF; CDR3 DNA: TGTGCCAGTAGTACCCCGGGCTACGAGCAGTACTTC
clone size: NA; J gene: TRBJ2-5; V gene: TRBV5-1; D gene: NA; CDR3 protein: CASSLVPEGETQYF; CDR3 DNA: TGCGCCAGCAGCTTGGTACCGGAGGGAGAGACCCAGTACTTC
clone size: few; J gene: TRBJ1-1; V gene: TRBV19; D gene: TRBD1; CDR3 protein: CASRAPTGYTEAFF; CDR3 DNA: TGTGCCAGTAGGGCACCGACAGGGTACACTGAAGCTTTCTTT
clone size: NA; J gene: TRBJ2-3; V gene: TRBV2; D gene: TRBD2; CDR3 protein: CASIVAGVPDTQYF; CDR3 DNA: TGTGCCAGCATCGTAGCGGGAGTCCCAGATACGCAGTATTTT
clone size: NA; J gene: TRBJ1-2; V gene: TRBV21-1; D gene: NA; CDR3 protein: CASSKAGQGDYGYTF; CDR3 DNA: TGTGCCAGCAGCAAAGCCGGACAGGGAGATTATGGCTACACCTTC
clone size: once; J gene: TRBJ1-6; V gene: TRBV14; D gene: NA; CDR3 protein: CASSQGIRESPLHF; CDR3 DNA: TGTGCCAGCAGCCAAGGTATTCGGGAATCACCCCTCCACTTT
clone size: NA; J gene: TRBJ1-2; V gene: TRBV2; D gene: TRBD1; CDR3 protein: CASSERDRVGGYTF; CDR3 DNA: TGTGCCAGCAGTGAACGGGACAGGGTGGGCGGCTACACCTTC
clone size: NA; J gene: TRBJ2-7; V gene: TRBV5-6; D gene: TRBD2; CDR3 protein: CASSLLAGGREQYF; CDR3 DNA: TGTGCCAGCAGCTTGTTAGCGGGAGGGCGCGAGCAGTACTTC
clone size: few; J gene: TRBJ1-5; V gene: TRBV7-2; D gene: NA; CDR3 protein: CASSQDDQIRNQPQHF; CDR3 DNA: TGTGCCAGCAGCCAAGATGATCAGATCCGCAATCAGCCCCAGCATTTT
clone size: NA; J gene: TRBJ2-7; V gene: TRBV29-1; D gene: NA; CDR3 protein: CSVTGSSYEQYF; CDR3 DNA: TGCAGCGTTACAGGTAGCTCCTACGAGCAGTACTTC
clone size: NA; J gene: TRBJ1-4; V gene: TRBV6-1; D gene: NA; CDR3 protein: CASSADQGDRKLFF; CDR3 DNA: TGTGCCAGCAGCGCGGACCAGGGCGATCGAAAACTGTTTTTT
clone size: NA; J gene: TRBJ1-3; V gene: TRBV19; D gene: NA; CDR3 protein: CASFVGNTIYF; CDR3 DNA: TGTGCCAGTTTCGTTGGAAACACCATATATTTT
clone size: once; J gene: TRBJ2-5; V gene: TRBV4-1; D gene: TRBD2; CDR3 protein: CASSQRGGETQYF; CDR3 DNA: TGCGCCAGCAGCCAGCGGGGGGGGGAGACCCAGTACTTC
clone size: NA; J gene: TRBJ1-4; V gene: TRBV7-8; D gene: TRBD1; CDR3 protein: CASRQQGASNEKLFF; CDR3 DNA: TGTGCCAGCAGGCAACAGGGGGCGAGTAATGAAAAACTGTTTTTT